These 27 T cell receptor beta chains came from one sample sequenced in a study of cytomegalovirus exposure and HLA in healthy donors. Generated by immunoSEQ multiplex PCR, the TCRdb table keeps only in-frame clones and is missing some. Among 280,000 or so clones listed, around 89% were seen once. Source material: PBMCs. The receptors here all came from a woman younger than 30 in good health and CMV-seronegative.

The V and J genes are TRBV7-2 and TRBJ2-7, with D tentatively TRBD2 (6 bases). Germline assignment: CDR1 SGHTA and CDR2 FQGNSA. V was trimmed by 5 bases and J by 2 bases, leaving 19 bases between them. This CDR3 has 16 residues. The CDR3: CASSPHLGGLTYEQYF. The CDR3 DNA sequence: TGTGCCAGCAGCCCCCACCTCGGGGGACTCACCTACGAGCAGTACTTC.

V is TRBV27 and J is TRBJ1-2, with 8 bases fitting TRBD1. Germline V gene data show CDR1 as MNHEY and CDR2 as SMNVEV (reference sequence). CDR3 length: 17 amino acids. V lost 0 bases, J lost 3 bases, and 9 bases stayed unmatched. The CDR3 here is CASSLSGRGQWDYGYTF. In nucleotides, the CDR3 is TGTGCCAGCAGTTTATCGGGCAGGGGGCAATGGGACTATGGCTACACCTTC.

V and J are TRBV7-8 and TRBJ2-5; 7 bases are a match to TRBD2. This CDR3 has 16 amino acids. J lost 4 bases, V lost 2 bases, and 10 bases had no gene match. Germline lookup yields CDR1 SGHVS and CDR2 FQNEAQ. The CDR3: CASSLWAGVERETQYF. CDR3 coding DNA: TGTGCCAGCAGCTTATGGGCGGGAGTAGAGCGAGAGACCCAGTACTTC.

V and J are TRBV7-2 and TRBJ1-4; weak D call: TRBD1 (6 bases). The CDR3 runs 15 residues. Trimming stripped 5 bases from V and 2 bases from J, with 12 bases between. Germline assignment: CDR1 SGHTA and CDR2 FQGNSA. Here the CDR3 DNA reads TGTGCCAGCAGCGTCCGACAGGCGACTAATGAAAAACTGTTTTTT. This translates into CASSVRQATNEKLFF.

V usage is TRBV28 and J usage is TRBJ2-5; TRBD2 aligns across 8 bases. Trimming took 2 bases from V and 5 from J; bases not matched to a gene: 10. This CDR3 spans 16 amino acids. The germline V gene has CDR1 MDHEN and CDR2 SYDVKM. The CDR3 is CASSLPRSGRGETQYF. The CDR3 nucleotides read TGTGCCAGCAGTTTACCCAGGTCCGGGAGGGGCGAGACCCAGTACTTC. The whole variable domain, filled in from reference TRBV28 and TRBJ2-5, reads DVKVTQSSRYLVKRTGEKVFLECVQDMDHENMFWYRQDPGLGLRLIYFSYDVKMKEKGDIPEGYSVSREKKERFSLILESASTNQTSMYLCASSLPRSGRGETQYFGPGTRLLVL.

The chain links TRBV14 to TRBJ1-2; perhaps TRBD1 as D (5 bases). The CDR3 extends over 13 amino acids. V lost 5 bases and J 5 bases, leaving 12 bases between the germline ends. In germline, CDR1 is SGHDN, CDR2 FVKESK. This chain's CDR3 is CASSVTGNYGYTF. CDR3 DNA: TGTGCCAGCAGCGTAACAGGAAATTATGGCTACACCTTC.

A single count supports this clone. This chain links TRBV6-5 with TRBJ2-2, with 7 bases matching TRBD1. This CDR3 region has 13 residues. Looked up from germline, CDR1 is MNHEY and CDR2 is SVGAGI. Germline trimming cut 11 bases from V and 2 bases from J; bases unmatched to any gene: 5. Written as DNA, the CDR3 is TGTGCCGTCCGGGACAGAAACACCGGGGAGCTGTTTTTT. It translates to CAVRDRNTGELFF.

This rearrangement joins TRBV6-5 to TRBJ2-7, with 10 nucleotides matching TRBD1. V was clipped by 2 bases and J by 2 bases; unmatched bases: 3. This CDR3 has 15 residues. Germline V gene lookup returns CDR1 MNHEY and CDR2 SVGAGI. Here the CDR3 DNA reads TGTGCCAGCAGTTACGGGGGACAGGGGACCTACGAGCAGTACTTC. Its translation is CASSYGGQGTYEQYF.

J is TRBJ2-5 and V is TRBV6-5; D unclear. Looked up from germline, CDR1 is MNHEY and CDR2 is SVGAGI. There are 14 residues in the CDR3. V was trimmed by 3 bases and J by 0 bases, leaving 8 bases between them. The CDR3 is CASSYSEYQETQYF. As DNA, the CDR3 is TGTGCCAGCAGTTATTCCGAGTACCAAGAGACCCAGTACTTC.

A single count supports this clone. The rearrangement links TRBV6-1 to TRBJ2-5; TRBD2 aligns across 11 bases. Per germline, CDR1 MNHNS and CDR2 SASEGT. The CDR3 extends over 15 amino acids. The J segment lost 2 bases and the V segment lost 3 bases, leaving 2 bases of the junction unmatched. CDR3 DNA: TGTGCCAGCAGTGATGGGACTAGCGGACAAGAGACCCAGTACTTC. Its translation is CASSDGTSGQETQYF.

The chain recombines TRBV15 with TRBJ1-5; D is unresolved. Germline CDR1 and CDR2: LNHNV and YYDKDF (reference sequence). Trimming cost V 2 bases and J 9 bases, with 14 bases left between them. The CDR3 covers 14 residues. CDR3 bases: TGTGCCACCAGCAGATCCGCGGGTGAGTGGCCCCAGCATTTT. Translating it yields CATSRSAGEWPQHF.

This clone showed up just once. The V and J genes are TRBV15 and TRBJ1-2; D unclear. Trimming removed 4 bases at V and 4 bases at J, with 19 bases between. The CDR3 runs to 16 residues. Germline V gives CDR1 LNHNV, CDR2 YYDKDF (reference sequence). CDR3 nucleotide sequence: TGTGCCACCAGCACCAAGATTTTCCCCACCGGCTATGGCTACACCTTC. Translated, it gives CATSTKIFPTGYGYTF.

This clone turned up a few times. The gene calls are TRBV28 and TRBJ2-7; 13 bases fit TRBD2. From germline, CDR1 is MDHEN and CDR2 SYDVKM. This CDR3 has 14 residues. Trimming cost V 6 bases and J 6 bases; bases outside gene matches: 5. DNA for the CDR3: TGTGCCAGCAGCTTCGGACTAGCGGGAGTCGAGCAGTACTTC. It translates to CASSFGLAGVEQYF.

The CDR3 DNA reads TGCGCCAGCAGCCAGGGACAGGCGTCAAATGAAAAACTGTTTTTT. It specifies CASSQGQASNEKLFF. V is TRBV4-3 and J is TRBJ1-4; TRBD1 matches at 8 bases. Trimming took 3 bases from V and 5 from J; bases not matched to a gene: 5. CDR1 and CDR2 from the germline V gene are LGHNA and YSLEER. This CDR3 is 15 amino acids long.

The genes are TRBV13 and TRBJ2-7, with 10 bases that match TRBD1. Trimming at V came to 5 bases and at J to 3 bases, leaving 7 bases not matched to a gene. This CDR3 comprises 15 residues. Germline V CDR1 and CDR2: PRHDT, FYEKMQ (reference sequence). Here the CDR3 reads CASSPGQGPNYEQYF. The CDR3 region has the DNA TGTGCCAGCAGCCCGGGACAGGGGCCCAACTACGAGCAGTACTTC. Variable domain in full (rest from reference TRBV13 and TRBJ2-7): AAGVIQSPRHLIKEKRETATLKCYPIPRHDTVYWYQQGPGQDPQFLISFYEKMQSDKGSIPDRFSAQQFSDYHSELNMSSLELGDSALYFCASSPGQGPNYEQYFGPGTRLTVT.

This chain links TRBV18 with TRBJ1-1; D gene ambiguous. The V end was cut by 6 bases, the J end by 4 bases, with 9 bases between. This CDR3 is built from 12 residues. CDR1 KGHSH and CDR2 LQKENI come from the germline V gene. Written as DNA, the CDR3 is TGTGCCAGCTCCCCCTCAGGCACTGAAGCTTTCTTT. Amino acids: CASSPSGTEAFF.

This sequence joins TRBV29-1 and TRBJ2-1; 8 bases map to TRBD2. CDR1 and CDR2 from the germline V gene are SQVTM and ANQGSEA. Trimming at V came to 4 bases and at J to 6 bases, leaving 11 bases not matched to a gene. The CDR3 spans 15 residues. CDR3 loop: CSVVLAGHRLNEQFF. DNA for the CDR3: TGCAGCGTTGTGCTAGCGGGCCACAGACTCAATGAGCAGTTCTTC.

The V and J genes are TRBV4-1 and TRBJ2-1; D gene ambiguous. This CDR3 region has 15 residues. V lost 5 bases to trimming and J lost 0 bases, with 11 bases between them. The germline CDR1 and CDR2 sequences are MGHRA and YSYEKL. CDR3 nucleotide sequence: TGCGCCAGCAGCGGGCAGCCCAGCTCCTACAATGAGCAGTTCTTC. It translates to CASSGQPSSYNEQFF.

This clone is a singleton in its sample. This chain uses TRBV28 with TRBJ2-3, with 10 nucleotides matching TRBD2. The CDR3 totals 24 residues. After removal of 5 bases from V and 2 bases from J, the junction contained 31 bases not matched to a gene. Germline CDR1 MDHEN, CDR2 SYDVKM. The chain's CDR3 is CASSILRGRGPSGSHSWTTDTQYF. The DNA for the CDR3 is TGTGCCAGCAGTATTCTGCGGGGCAGGGGCCCTAGCGGGAGTCATTCGTGGACCACAGATACGCAGTATTTT.

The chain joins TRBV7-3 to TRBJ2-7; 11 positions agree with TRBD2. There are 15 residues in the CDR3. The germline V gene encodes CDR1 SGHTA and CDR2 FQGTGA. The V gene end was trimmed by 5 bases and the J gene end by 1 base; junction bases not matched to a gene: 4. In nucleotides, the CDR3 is TGTGCCAGCAGCCCACTAGCGGGAGCATCCTACGAGCAGTACTTC. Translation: CASSPLAGASYEQYF.

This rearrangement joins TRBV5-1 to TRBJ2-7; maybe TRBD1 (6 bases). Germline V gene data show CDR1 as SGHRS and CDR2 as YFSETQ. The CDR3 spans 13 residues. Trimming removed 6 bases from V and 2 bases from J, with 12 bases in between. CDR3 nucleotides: TGCGCCAGCAACCTGGACAGAGCCTACGAGCAGTACTTC. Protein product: CASNLDRAYEQYF. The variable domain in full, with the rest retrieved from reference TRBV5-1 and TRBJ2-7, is KAGVTQTPRYLIKTRGQQVTLSCSPISGHRSVSWYQQTPGQGLQFLFEYFSETQRNKGNFPGRFSGRQFSNSRSEMNVSTLELGDSALYLCASNLDRAYEQYFGPGTRLTVT.

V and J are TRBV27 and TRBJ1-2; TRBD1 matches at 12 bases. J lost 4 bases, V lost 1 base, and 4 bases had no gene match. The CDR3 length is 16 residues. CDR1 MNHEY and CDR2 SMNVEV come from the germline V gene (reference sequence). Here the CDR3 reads CASSLYRGQGAYGYTF. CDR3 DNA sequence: TGTGCCAGCAGTTTATATCGGGGACAGGGGGCCTATGGCTACACCTTC.

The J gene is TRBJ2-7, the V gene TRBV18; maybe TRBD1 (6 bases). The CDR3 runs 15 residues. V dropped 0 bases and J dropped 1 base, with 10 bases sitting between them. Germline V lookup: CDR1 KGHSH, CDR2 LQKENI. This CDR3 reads CASSPPDSRSYEQYF. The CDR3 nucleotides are TGTGCCAGCTCACCACCGGACAGTCGGTCCTACGAGCAGTACTTC.

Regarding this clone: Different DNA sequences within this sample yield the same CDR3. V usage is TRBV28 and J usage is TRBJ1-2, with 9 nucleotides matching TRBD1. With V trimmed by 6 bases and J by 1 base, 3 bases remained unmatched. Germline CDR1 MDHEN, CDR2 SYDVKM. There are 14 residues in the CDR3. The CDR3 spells CASSPGQGNYGYTF. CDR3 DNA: TGTGCCAGCAGCCCGGGACAGGGTAACTATGGCTACACCTTC.

The DNA of the CDR3 is TGTGCCAGCAGCCGGGACTCGGCCTACGAGCAGTACTTC. This encodes CASSRDSAYEQYF. The chain recombines TRBV2 with TRBJ2-7, with D possibly being TRBD2 (6 bases). The CDR3 covers 13 residues. V was clipped by 6 bases and J by 2 bases, with 11 bases between them. CDR1 is SNHLY and CDR2 is FYNNEI in the germline V gene.

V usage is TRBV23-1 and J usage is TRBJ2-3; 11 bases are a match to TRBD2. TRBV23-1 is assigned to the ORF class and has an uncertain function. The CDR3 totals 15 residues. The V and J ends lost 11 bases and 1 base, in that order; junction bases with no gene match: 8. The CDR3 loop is CAGGRTSGCTDTQYF. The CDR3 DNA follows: TGCGCCGGGGGAAGGACTAGCGGGTGCACAGATACGCAGTATTTT.

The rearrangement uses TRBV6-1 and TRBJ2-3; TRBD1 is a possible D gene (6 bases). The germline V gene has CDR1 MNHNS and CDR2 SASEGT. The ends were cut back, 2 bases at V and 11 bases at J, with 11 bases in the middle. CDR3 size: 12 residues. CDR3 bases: TGTGCCAGCAGTGAATTTGGACAGTGGCAGTATTTT. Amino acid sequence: CASSEFGQWQYF.